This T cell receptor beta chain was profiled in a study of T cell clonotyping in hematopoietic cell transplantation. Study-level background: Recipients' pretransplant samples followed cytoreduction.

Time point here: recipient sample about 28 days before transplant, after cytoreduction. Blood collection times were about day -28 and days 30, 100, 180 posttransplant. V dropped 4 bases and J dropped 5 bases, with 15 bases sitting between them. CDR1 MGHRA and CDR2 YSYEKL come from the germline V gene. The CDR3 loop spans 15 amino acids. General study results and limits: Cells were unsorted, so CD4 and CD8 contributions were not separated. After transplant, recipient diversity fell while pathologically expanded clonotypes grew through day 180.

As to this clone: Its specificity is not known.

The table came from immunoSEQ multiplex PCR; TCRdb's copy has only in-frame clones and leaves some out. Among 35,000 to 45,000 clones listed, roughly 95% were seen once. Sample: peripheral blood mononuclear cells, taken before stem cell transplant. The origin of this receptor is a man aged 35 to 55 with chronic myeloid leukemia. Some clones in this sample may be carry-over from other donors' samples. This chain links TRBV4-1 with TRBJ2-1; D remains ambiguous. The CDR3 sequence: CASSPPGQAHNEQFF. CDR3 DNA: TGCGCCAGCAGCCCCCCAGGCCAGGCCCACAATGAGCAGTTCTTC.